The rows below give T cell receptor beta chains drawn from one sample of a study of blood T cell repertoires in COVID-19. Assay used: immunoSEQ multiplex PCR; TCRdb lists only in-frame clones, some missing. The data hold fewer than 350,000 clones, with 80% to 90% observed a single time. The sample taken for sequencing was peripheral blood. The receptors come from a woman between 45 and 65 years old who had recovered from COVID-19. CDR3s include the opening cysteine and the closing phenylalanine or tryptophan. D genes are given only for firm matches. For some rows the clone size is stated as once, few or many, or as a class when expanded; others skip it.

d_call	v_call	clone_size	j_call	cdr3_nt	cdr3_aa
TRBD1	TRBV28	few	TRBJ1-6	TGTGCCAGCAGTTCAGGACAGGTCGATTGGAATTCACCCCTCCACTTT	CASSSGQVDWNSPLHF
TRBD1	TRBV3-1/TRBV3-2	-	TRBJ2-7	TGTGCCAGCAGCCGGACAGGGGGCTTCTCCTACGAGCAGTACTTC	CASSRTGGFSYEQYF
TRBD2	TRBV19	-	TRBJ2-7	TGTGCCAGTAGTAGGGGACTAGCGGGAGCTGGCTACGAGCAGTACTTC	CASSRGLAGAGYEQYF
-	TRBV4-3	-	TRBJ1-3	TGCGCCAGCAGCCAAGACGCGGGTCGGGCTGGAAACACCATATATTTT	CASSQDAGRAGNTIYF
-	TRBV4-2	-	TRBJ2-5	TGTGCCAGCAGCCAAGAGAAAGGGACACCGGATTCGGAGACCCAGTACTTC	CASSQEKGTPDSETQYF
TRBD1	TRBV7-2	-	TRBJ2-5	TGTGCCAGCAGTTCCAGGGGGCGCCGGCAAGAGACCCAGTACTTC	CASSSRGRRQETQYF
TRBD1	TRBV6-6	-	TRBJ1-6	TGTGCCAGCTCCGACAGGGGGCTTTATAATTCACCCCTCCACTTT	CASSDRGLYNSPLHF
TRBD1	TRBV5-1	-	TRBJ1-2	TGCGCCAGCAGCTTGCCGGACAGGGGGAATGGCTACACCTTC	CASSLPDRGNGYTF
TRBD1	TRBV5-8	-	TRBJ1-5	TGTGCCAGCAGCTTGGCCCGGACAGGCGGTCAGCCCCAGCATTTT	CASSLARTGGQPQHF
TRBD1	TRBV20-1	-	TRBJ1-1	TGCAGTGCTAGTGACAGGGGTCGGTCTGAAGCTTTCTTT	CSASDRGRSEAFF
-	TRBV28	-	TRBJ1-1	TGTGCCAGCAGTTGGGGGGTGAACACTGAAGCTTTCTTT	CASSWGVNTEAFF
TRBD1	TRBV9	-	TRBJ2-5	TGTGCCAGCAGCGTCAACAGGGGTTTCCAAGAGACCCAGTACTTC	CASSVNRGFQETQYF
-	TRBV7-7	-	TRBJ2-1	TGTGCCAGCAGCCTCGAACTAGCTACCACTGAGCAGTTCTTC	CASSLELATTEQFF
-	TRBV7-9	-	TRBJ1-2	TGTGCCAGCAGCCGGTTTTGGAGATACTTC	CASSRFWRYF
TRBD1	TRBV20-1	few	TRBJ2-7	TGCAGTGCAAGTGTCCCGGGACAGGGAACTCAGCAGTACTTC	CSASVPGQGTQQYF
TRBD1	TRBV5-6	once	TRBJ1-1	TGTGCCAGCAGCTTGAGGCCAAGAGGGGGCCCGAACACTGAAGCTTTCTTT	CASSLRPRGGPNTEAFF
-	TRBV30	-	TRBJ1-1	TGTGCCTGGGTCGGCCCCGGGGTGGCTTTCTTT	CAWVGPGVAFF
-	TRBV5-4	once	TRBJ2-1	TGTGCCAGCAGCCTCGACCAGCGGAGCAATGAGCAGTTCTTC	CASSLDQRSNEQFF
TRBD1	TRBV24-1	-	TRBJ2-2	TGTGCCACCAGGGACAGGGGGCCGCATGGCACCGGGGAGCTGTTTTTT	CATRDRGPHGTGELFF
TRBD1	TRBV5-4	-	TRBJ1-1	TGTGCCAGCAGCTTAATTACAGGGGGGACTGAAGCTTTCTTT	CASSLITGGTEAFF
-	TRBV7-2	-	TRBJ2-7	TGTGCCAGCAGCTCTTATCGGGACGAGCAGTACTTC	CASSSYRDEQYF
TRBD1	TRBV5-1	-	TRBJ1-6	TGCGCCAGCGGTACCCAACCCGGGACAGGGGGCGAATCACCCCTCCACTTT	CASGTQPGTGGESPLHF
TRBD2	TRBV3-1/TRBV3-2	-	TRBJ2-7	TGTGCCAGCAGTCCTAGCGGGTTCTCCTACGAGCAGTACTTC	CASSPSGFSYEQYF
TRBD1	TRBV6-6	-	TRBJ1-3	TGTGCCAGCAGTCTACAGGGGGGCTCTGGAAACACCATATATTTT	CASSLQGGSGNTIYF
-	TRBV7-3	-	TRBJ2-3	TGTGCCAGCAGCTTAGCTTTCGGGTCAGATACGCAGTATTTT	CASSLAFGSDTQYF
TRBD1	TRBV6-2/TRBV6-3	-	TRBJ2-7	TGTGCCAGCAGTTACTCGGGGACAGGACACTACGAGCAGTACTTC	CASSYSGTGHYEQYF
TRBD2	TRBV5-1	-	TRBJ2-1	TGCGCCAGCAGCTTCATAGCGGGAGGGCACAATGAGCAGTTCTTC	CASSFIAGGHNEQFF
TRBD1	TRBV7-9	-	TRBJ1-1	TGTGCCAGCAGCTTAAGGGGGCGGGAGGGGAGGTTGGCTGAAGCTTTCTTT	CASSLRGREGRLAEAFF
TRBD1	TRBV9	-	TRBJ1-2	TGTGCCAGCAGCGTAGCCCTGGGACAGAACTATGGCTACACCTTC	CASSVALGQNYGYTF
TRBD1	TRBV11-3	few	TRBJ1-5	TGTGCCAGCAGCTTAGAAGGGACAGGGGGTAATCAGCCCCAGCATTTT	CASSLEGTGGNQPQHF
TRBD2	TRBV28	once	TRBJ2-5	TGTGCCAGCAGGTCCGGGACTAGCGGGGGAGGGACCCAGTACTTC	CASRSGTSGGGTQYF
TRBD1	TRBV19	-	TRBJ2-2	TGTGCCAGTAGCCACCGGCAGGGGGCCGGGGAGCTGTTTTTT	CASSHRQGAGELFF
-	TRBV6-6	-	TRBJ2-2	TGTGCCAGCATGGGCATCACTAACACCGGGGAGCTGTTTTTT	CASMGITNTGELFF
TRBD1	TRBV5-1	-	TRBJ1-4	TGCGCCAGCAGCCCACGGACAGGAAATGAAAAACTGTTTTTT	CASSPRTGNEKLFF
-	TRBV28	few	TRBJ1-5	TGTGCCACAGGCGAGCTTCAGCCCCAGCATTTT	CATGELQPQHF
-	TRBV5-1	-	TRBJ2-7	TGCGCCAGCAGCCTCGGAGACAGAGGCTACGAGCAGTACTTC	CASSLGDRGYEQYF
-	TRBV27	-	TRBJ2-3	TGTGCCAGCAGTTCTTTGATTGGGCGTTTGGATACGCAGTATTTT	CASSSLIGRLDTQYF
-	TRBV6-1	-	TRBJ2-7	TGTGCCAGCAGTGAAAGATTCCACCAGGGGCTTTCCTACGAGCAGTACTTC	CASSERFHQGLSYEQYF
TRBD2	TRBV4-2	-	TRBJ2-1	TGTGCCAGCAGCCAAGTCAGGGAGGGGTTCGATGAGCAGTTCTTC	CASSQVREGFDEQFF
-	TRBV7-2	-	TRBJ2-3	TGTGCCAGCAGCTTAGCGGGGGGGCCCACAGATACGCAGTATTTT	CASSLAGGPTDTQYF
-	TRBV30	-	TRBJ2-7	TGTGCCTGGATGGACATCAGGTCCTACGAGCAGTACTTC	CAWMDIRSYEQYF
TRBD1	TRBV19	-	TRBJ1-4	TGTGCCAGCCCGGGACAGCAGTCGGCAACTAATGAAAAACTGTTTTTT	CASPGQQSATNEKLFF
-	TRBV15	-	TRBJ1-4	TGTGCCACCAGCAGAGCAGAGCGAATTGGGTCTTATGAAAAACTGTTTTTT	CATSRAERIGSYEKLFF
TRBD1	TRBV19	once	TRBJ1-6	TGTGCCAGTACCCCGGACAGGGGAAATTCACCCCTCCACTTT	CASTPDRGNSPLHF
TRBD2	TRBV6-5	once	TRBJ2-1	TGTGCCAGCAGAGGGACTAGCGTATACAATGAGCAGTTCTTC	CASRGTSVYNEQFF
-	TRBV7-2	-	TRBJ2-3	TGTGCCAGCAGCTTAGCCACCTTAGCGGTCACAGATACGCAGTATTTT	CASSLATLAVTDTQYF
-	TRBV6-5	-	TRBJ2-2	TGTGCCAGCAGCAGGACCGGGGAGCTGTTTTTT	CASSRTGELFF
-	TRBV7-2	-	TRBJ2-3	TGTGCCAGCAGCCCAAGACAAAGCACAGATACGCAGTATTTT	CASSPRQSTDTQYF
-	TRBV24-1	-	TRBJ1-1	TGTGCCACCAGTGATTTTGGCGGTGAAGCTTTCTTT	CATSDFGGEAFF
-	TRBV4-2	-	TRBJ2-2	TGTGCCAGCAGCCAACCCCCCGCTAGGGGCCGGAGCACCGGGGAGCTGTTTTTT	CASSQPPARGRSTGELFF
TRBD1	TRBV6-5	-	TRBJ1-1	TGTGCCAGCAGTTACAGGGGGCTCACTGAAGCTTTCTTT	CASSYRGLTEAFF
-	TRBV7-2	-	TRBJ2-3	TGTGCCAGCAGCTTAGATTGGGACATCCGCACAGATACGCAGTATTTT	CASSLDWDIRTDTQYF
TRBD1	TRBV19	-	TRBJ2-7	TGTGCCAGTAAACGACAGGGTTCCTACGAGCAGTACTTC	CASKRQGSYEQYF
-	TRBV9	-	TRBJ1-1	TGTGCCAGCAGCCCAGGACAAGTCAACACTGAAGCTTTCTTT	CASSPGQVNTEAFF
-	TRBV4-3	-	TRBJ2-7	TGCGCCAGCAGCCAAGATTGGGGCGGACGGTACGAGCAGTACTTC	CASSQDWGGRYEQYF
TRBD1	TRBV7-9	-	TRBJ2-5	TGTGCCAGCAGCAGTGGGACAGGGGATGTTTTGGAGACCCAGTACTTC	CASSSGTGDVLETQYF
-	TRBV15	once	TRBJ2-7	TGTGCCACCAGCATAGAGGGAGGAACCTACGAGCAGTACTTC	CATSIEGGTYEQYF
-	TRBV14	once	TRBJ2-1	TGTGCCAGCAGCGCAACAGGGCGAGAGCAGTTCTTC	CASSATGREQFF
TRBD2	TRBV11-2	-	TRBJ2-1	TGTGCCAGCAGCCGTCTAGCGGGGGAGTACAATGAGCAGTTCTTC	CASSRLAGEYNEQFF
TRBD1	TRBV19	-	TRBJ1-1	TGTGCCAGTAGACCGGACAGGGGGCGAGGTGAAGCTTTCTTT	CASRPDRGRGEAFF